This TCR beta chain was obtained from a study of radiation and T cells in renal cell carcinoma (dated by TCRdb to 2020 to 2021). Concerning the study at large: Samples were obtained from a clinical trial, in which 15 Gy stereotactic body radiation therapy was delivered to primary renal cell carcinomas and nephrectomy was performed 4 weeks later. A total of 50 to 60 samples underwent TCR beta sequencing, made up of about 26 tumors and about 27 peripheral blood samples. A total of 4 million to 5 million unique CDR3 nucleotide sequences, encoding around 2.7 million unique CDR3 amino acid sequences, were found across all 50 or so samples. Study-wide findings and limitations: With a single-armed trial design, the study had no way to address how radiation dose or scheduling affects the TCR repertoire. Blood repertoire dynamics were not followed beyond 4 weeks after treatment. Because no pretreatment tumor biopsies were available, whether clonotypes were present in the tumor at baseline could not be determined. An increase in top tumor clonotypes in blood was observed from baseline to 2 weeks post-radiation, followed by contraction by 4 weeks, which was taken to suggest transient expansion of tumor-resident clones.

TCR beta libraries were generated from genomic DNA with the immunoSEQ kit, following the manufacturer's recommendations. To prepare libraries, a first multiplex PCR with proprietary primers was run, followed by a second PCR that added unique barcodes, and a bead cleanup was done after each round. Each sample batch included a kit-provided positive control reaction and a negative control reaction. The final libraries were assessed on an Agilent 4200 TapeStation D1000 ScreenTape, pooled by volume, and quantified by qPCR. Sequencing was performed on an Illumina NextSeq500 using a MidOutput 150-cycle cartridge, with 156 Read1 cycles, 15 Index1 cycles, and the kit custom primers. The pooled library was loaded at approximately 0.96 pM, and around 22% PhiX control was spiked in. On the authors' methods: The vendor-processed data were analyzed in R, and a clonotype was defined as all T cells that share the same CDR3 nucleotide sequence. For clone abundance analyses, frequencies were normalized to the 10,000 most abundant clones in each sample. Public T cell clones, averaging fewer than five per sample, were removed before analysis. Tumor-enriched and baseline blood-enriched clonotypes were defined by at least a 32-fold difference in abundance between compartments. A beta-binomial differential abundance model was used to identify clonotypes that expanded or contracted between blood time points. Similarity between tumor and blood repertoires was quantified using the Baroni-Urbani and Buser coefficient, and groups were compared with two-tailed Wilcoxon tests in R. TCRdb mirrors the immuneACCESS table, restricted to in-frame sequences. Some clones are absent from its copies; in checked studies, under half trace to an unresolved V gene, and the reason for the others is unknown. The V and J calls and the clone size are those of that table, but D and trimming were determined from the DNA. The sample has around 46,000 clones on record, 83% of them singletons. The top ten constitute 30% to 35% of the sample.

There are a few counts of this clone. What this receptor recognizes is not known. No per-base quality is available; no much larger clone lies one base away. Trimming costs V 5 bases and J 6 bases, and their ends lie 16 bases apart. CDR1 and CDR2 are read off the germline V gene (reference sequence) as MNHEY and SMNVEV. The CDR3 spans 15 residues, from the cysteine through the phenylalanine. Only the CDR3 DNA stays, 45 bases, in frame from base 1. The meaning of the sample's time point label: baseline pretreatment blood. The treatment or condition label for this specimen denotes: 15 Gy SBRT to primary tumor, nephrectomy 4 weeks later. Serial peripheral blood from radiation-treated patients was sampled at baseline, 2 weeks and 4 weeks after SBRT to track tumor-enriched clonotypes. All patients had renal cell carcinoma with clear cell pathology. The QIAamp DNA Blood Mini Kit (Qiagen) was used to prepare genomic DNA for TCR sequencing. The analyses included just those samples that passed every quality control check.

The rearranged segments are TRBV27 and TRBJ2-2; the D gene is unclear. Specimen: blood, collected from a patient whose treatment included radiotherapy and nephrectomy. This receptor was identified in a woman aged 70 to 79 with renal cell carcinoma. The nucleotide sequence reads as follows: TGTGCCAGCAGTCCATCATATGAAAGTTCCGGGGAGCTGTTTTTT. Its protein product is CASSPSYESSGELFF.